The 25 T cell receptor beta chains below were found in one sample sequenced in a study of immune cell composition in non-small cell lung cancer. Assay: immunoSEQ multiplex PCR; the TCRdb copy retains only in-frame clones and omits some. The top ten hold more than 10% of the sample, which has over 6,000 clones, about 78% seen once. Sequencing input: lung tumor tissue. The receptors derive from a human donor with non-small cell lung cancer.

The rearrangement links TRBV6-1 to TRBJ1-6, with D maybe TRBD1 (6 bases). Germline V gives CDR1 MNHNS, CDR2 SASEGT. The V end was cut by 10 bases, the J end by 7 bases, with 17 bases between. CDR3 size: 14 residues. The CDR3 sequence is CATRAGQGNSPLHF. CDR3 bases: TGTGCCACCAGAGCAGGGCAGGGGAATTCACCCCTCCACTTT.

V usage is TRBV19 and J usage is TRBJ2-3, with TRBD2 identical over 7 bases. The CDR3 runs to 14 residues. Germline CDR1 LNHDA, CDR2 SQIVND (reference sequence). The V gene end was trimmed by 6 bases and the J gene end by 0 bases; junction bases not matched to a gene: 3. The DNA for the CDR3 is TGTGCCAGTAGGGCGGGGGTTAGCACAGATACGCAGTATTTT. Translating it yields CASRAGVSTDTQYF.

This chain connects TRBV5-8 to TRBJ2-7; TRBD1 matches at 9 bases. This CDR3 comprises 15 residues. Germline V lookup: CDR1 SGHTS, CDR2 YDEGEE. With V trimmed by 2 bases and J by 3 bases, 6 bases remained unmatched. The CDR3 region has the DNA TGTGCCAGCAGCTTCGCCGGGACAGGGTACTACGAGCAGTACTTC. As protein: CASSFAGTGYYEQYF.

The chain recombines TRBV4-3 with TRBJ2-7, with D unresolved. The V gene lost 2 bases and the J gene lost 3 bases, with 14 bases spanning the gap. The germline CDR1 and CDR2 sequences are LGHNA and YSLEER. The CDR3 has 15 residues. CDR3 coding DNA: TGCGCCAGCAGCCAATCCAGCCAGACTGACTACGAGCAGTACTTC. This encodes CASSQSSQTDYEQYF.

The chain employs TRBV4-3 and TRBJ2-1; no firm D call. The germline gives CDR1 LGHNA, CDR2 YSLEER. This CDR3 comprises 14 residues. V was cut by 0 bases and J by 6 bases, with 9 bases left in between. The CDR3 loop reads CASSQETIGNEQFF. The CDR3 DNA sequence: TGCGCCAGCAGCCAAGAAACGATCGGCAATGAGCAGTTCTTC.

This clone was observed once. The chain recombines TRBV11-2 with TRBJ2-5; 7 bases are a match to TRBD1. Per the germline V gene, CDR1 is SGHAT and CDR2 is FQNNGV. The V gene end was trimmed by 5 bases and the J gene end by 4 bases; junction bases not matched to a gene: 7. The CDR3 length is 14 residues. CDR3 nucleotide sequence: TGTGCCAGCAGCCGGGACAGTTTAGTAGAGACCCAGTACTTC. It codes for CASSRDSLVETQYF.

V gene TRBV2 combines with J gene TRBJ2-2; D is unclear. Deletions cut 3 bases from V and 0 bases from J, with 2 bases between. This CDR3 is 13 amino acids long. Germline CDR1 reads SNHLY; CDR2 reads FYNNEI. This chain's CDR3 is CASSETNTGELFF. The CDR3 bases are TGTGCCAGCAGTGAGACGAACACCGGGGAGCTGTTTTTT.

This CDR3 is CASSSDRGNTEAFF. CDR3 sequence (DNA): TGTGCCAGCAGCTCCGACAGAGGTAACACTGAAGCTTTCTTT. The chain is built from TRBV7-2 and TRBJ1-1; D may be TRBD1 (5 bases). V gave up 4 bases and J gave up 2 bases, with 11 bases separating them. The CDR3 spans 14 residues. Germline V CDR1 and CDR2: SGHTA, FQGNSA.

The rearrangement links TRBV6-5 to TRBJ2-1; D might be TRBD1 (5 bases). CDR1 and CDR2 from the germline V gene are MNHEY and SVGAGI. V lost 7 bases and J 1 base, leaving 11 bases between the germline ends. This CDR3 spans 14 amino acids. In DNA form, the CDR3 reads TGTGCCAGCAAAACACAGGCTTCCTACAATGAGCAGTTCTTC. It specifies CASKTQASYNEQFF.

The V gene is TRBV29-1, the J gene TRBJ1-1; D possibly corresponds to TRBD1 (5 bases). This CDR3 contains 12 residues. Trimming removed 4 bases at V and 7 bases at J, with 13 bases between. In germline, CDR1 is SQVTM, CDR2 ANQGSEA. CDR3 region: CSVAAFRGEAFF. The CDR3 DNA reads as TGCAGCGTTGCGGCCTTTAGGGGTGAAGCTTTCTTT.

The V gene is TRBV7-3, the J gene TRBJ2-5; 7 bases map to TRBD1. This CDR3 is built from 14 residues. Germline V gene sequence: CDR1 SGHTA, CDR2 FQGTGA. V trimming: 6 bases; J trimming: 4 bases; junction bases outside the gene matches: 8. This CDR3 is CASRFTGAAETQYF. The CDR3, as DNA: TGTGCCAGCAGATTCACAGGGGCCGCAGAGACCCAGTACTTC. The full variable domain, completed using reference TRBV7-3 and TRBJ2-5, is GAGVSQTPSNKVTEKGKYVELRCDPISGHTALYWYRQSLGQGPEFLIYFQGTGAADDSGLPNDRFFAVRPEGSVSTLKIQRTERGDSAVYLCASRFTGAAETQYFGPGTRLLVL.

The gene calls are TRBV19 and TRBJ2-1; 7 bases agree with TRBD2. This CDR3 comprises 15 residues. With V trimmed by 6 bases and J by 2 bases, 7 bases remained unmatched. Germline lookup yields CDR1 LNHDA and CDR2 SQIVND (reference sequence). The CDR3 nucleotides read TGTGCCAGTAGAGCGGGGTCCTCGGCCTACAATGAGCAGTTCTTC. Encoded protein: CASRAGSSAYNEQFF.

The J gene is TRBJ2-1, the V gene TRBV6-5; 7 bases are shared with TRBD2. CDR3 length: 14 residues. V lost 5 bases, J lost 7 bases, and 8 bases stayed unmatched. Germline V CDR1 and CDR2: MNHEY, SVGAGI. The CDR3 DNA reads as TGTGCCAGCAGTGGCGGACTAGAAACAAATGAGCAGTTCTTC. The encoded protein is CASSGGLETNEQFF.

In its sample, this clone was seen a few times. The chain links TRBV11-3 to TRBJ1-2; D remains unclear. V was pared by 5 bases and J by 4 bases, with 11 bases between. The germline CDR1 and CDR2 sequences are SGHNT and YENEEA. The CDR3 length is 13 residues. CDR3 loop: CASSPYDAYGYTF. CDR3 DNA sequence: TGTGCCAGCAGCCCGTACGACGCCTATGGCTACACCTTC.

This chain connects TRBV5-1 to TRBJ1-2; 10 nucleotides match TRBD1. Germline V gene lookup returns CDR1 SGHRS and CDR2 YFSETQ. CDR3 length: 14 amino acids. Unmatched junction bases numbered 5, after V lost 2 bases and J lost 7 bases. The CDR3 protein is CASSLTGTGVGYTF. The CDR3 DNA reads TGCGCCAGCAGCTTAACCGGGACAGGGGTTGGCTACACCTTC.

The V call is TRBV6-5, the J call TRBJ1-1; D not resolved. The CDR3 spans 13 residues. CDR1 MNHEY and CDR2 SVGAGI come from the germline V gene. V lost 0 bases and J 3 bases, leaving 5 bases between the germline ends. CDR3 sequence reads: CASSYSGYTEAFF. CDR3 nucleotide sequence: TGTGCCAGCAGTTACTCAGGATACACTGAAGCTTTCTTT.

The chain has TRBV11-2 and TRBJ2-2, with 9 bases matching TRBD1. The CDR3 is made up of 16 amino acids. CDR1 SGHAT and CDR2 FQNNGV come from the germline V gene. Trimming removed 5 bases from V and 0 bases from J; junction bases left unmatched: 4. CDR3 region: CASSNDRGANTGELFF. DNA for the CDR3: TGTGCCAGCAGCAACGACAGGGGGGCGAACACCGGGGAGCTGTTTTTT.

The chain is built from TRBV7-6 and TRBJ1-6, with D uncertain. CDR1 and CDR2 from the germline V gene are SGHVS and FNYEAQ. The CDR3 runs to 17 residues. V was clipped by 4 bases and J by 3 bases, with 16 bases between them. The CDR3 DNA reads TGTGCCAGCAGCTCCCGACCTCCGGAAATCTATAATTCACCCCTCCACTTT. Amino acid sequence: CASSSRPPEIYNSPLHF. Looking up the rest from reference TRBV7-6 and TRBJ1-6 gives the full variable domain: GAGVSQSPRYKVTKRGQDVALRCDPISGHVSLYWYRQALGQGPEFLTYFNYEAQQDKSGLPNDRFSAERPEGSISTLTIQRTEQRDSAMYRCASSSRPPEIYNSPLHFGNGTRLTVT.

The rearrangement joins TRBV28 to TRBJ2-1, with 9 bases matching TRBD1. The CDR3 is 14 amino acids. Germline CDR1 and CDR2: MDHEN and SYDVKM. With V trimmed by 6 bases and J by 4 bases, 4 bases remained unmatched. The CDR3 loop reads CASRTGGTYNEQFF. The CDR3 DNA is TGTGCCAGCAGAACAGGGGGCACTTACAATGAGCAGTTCTTC.

The chain joins TRBV5-5 to TRBJ1-1; possible D gene TRBD1, 5 bases. Germline V gene sequence: CDR1 SGHKS, CDR2 YYEKEE (reference sequence). The CDR3 runs to 13 residues. V was clipped by 6 bases and J by 0 bases, with 9 bases between them. In DNA form, the CDR3 reads TGTGCCAGCATTAGGGACCTGAACACTGAAGCTTTCTTT. It codes for CASIRDLNTEAFF.

There are a few counts of this clone. The V gene is TRBV6-5, the J gene TRBJ1-2; D uncertain. Germline V gene data show CDR1 as MNHEY and CDR2 as SVGAGI. The CDR3 is 15 amino acids. Trimming took 8 bases from V and 7 from J, leaving 23 bases between them. In nucleotides, the CDR3 is TGTGCCAGCCTACCTTCGGGCCTTCAGGATCGTGGCTACACCTTC. It is translated as CASLPSGLQDRGYTF.

The rearrangement links TRBV7-3 to TRBJ2-3; the D call may be TRBD1 or TRBD2 (5 bases each). Germline CDR1 and CDR2: SGHTA and FQGTGA. CDR3 size: 13 residues. The V end was cut by 5 bases, the J end by 6 bases, with 12 bases between. The CDR3 nucleotides read TGTGCCAGCAGCCAACGGGGCCCGGATACGCAGTATTTT. It translates to CASSQRGPDTQYF.

The chain recombines TRBV30 with TRBJ1-3; 9 positions match TRBD1. Germline V CDR1 and CDR2: GTSNPN, SVGIG (reference sequence). The ends lost 0 bases at V and 4 bases at J; junction bases unmatched: 4. The CDR3 consists of 15 residues. This chain's CDR3 is CAWSVGTGTGNTIYF. CDR3 DNA: TGTGCCTGGAGTGTGGGGACAGGGACGGGAAACACCATATATTTT. The full variable domain, rest sourced from reference TRBV30 and TRBJ1-3, is SQTIHQWPATLVQPVGSPLSLECTVEGTSNPNLYWYRQAAGRGLQLLFYSVGIGQISSEVPQNLSASRPQDRQFILSSKKLLLSDSGFYLCAWSVGTGTGNTIYFGEGSWLTVV.

This clone was found a few times. The chain uses TRBV30 and TRBJ1-1; tentatively, D is TRBD1 (6 bases). Germline V gene sequence: CDR1 GTSNPN, CDR2 SVGIG (reference sequence). The CDR3 has 14 residues. V was shortened by 4 bases and J by 1 base, with 13 bases between the two germline ends. Here the CDR3 DNA reads TGTGCCTGGACTAGCGGCAGGGGGAACACTGAAGCTTTCTTT. Translating gives CAWTSGRGNTEAFF.

This clone was recorded a few times. This chain joins TRBV27 and TRBJ1-1, with D unresolved. The V gene lost 1 base and the J gene lost 9 bases, with 15 bases spanning the gap. Per germline, CDR1 MNHEY and CDR2 SMNVEV (reference sequence). The CDR3 loop spans 14 amino acids. CDR3 loop: CASSLYPGVDKAFF. The DNA of the CDR3 is TGTGCCAGCAGTTTATACCCCGGAGTAGATAAAGCTTTCTTT.